Described below is a single T cell receptor beta chain sequence and its context. The data originate from a study of T cell changes during pregnancy in multiple sclerosis. This CDR3 region has 12 residues. Per the germline V gene, CDR1 is MRHNA and CDR2 is SNTAGT. The V end lost 2 bases, the J end lost 3 bases, and 3 bases lay between the germline ends. Libraries were prepared by immunoSEQ multiplex PCR; TCRdb keeps only in-frame clonotypes and omits some of them. The sample yields around 68,000 clones, 90% to 95% seen once. The sequenced sample was CD4+ T cells from peripheral blood mononuclear cells, obtained before pregnancy. The chain couples TRBV6-4 to TRBJ2-3; D not resolved. The sequence was obtained from a female donor with multiple sclerosis, enrolled in a pregnancy study. CDR3 nucleotide sequence: TGTGCCAGCAGTGACCAAACAGATACGCAGTATTTT. Translation: CASSDQTDTQYF.